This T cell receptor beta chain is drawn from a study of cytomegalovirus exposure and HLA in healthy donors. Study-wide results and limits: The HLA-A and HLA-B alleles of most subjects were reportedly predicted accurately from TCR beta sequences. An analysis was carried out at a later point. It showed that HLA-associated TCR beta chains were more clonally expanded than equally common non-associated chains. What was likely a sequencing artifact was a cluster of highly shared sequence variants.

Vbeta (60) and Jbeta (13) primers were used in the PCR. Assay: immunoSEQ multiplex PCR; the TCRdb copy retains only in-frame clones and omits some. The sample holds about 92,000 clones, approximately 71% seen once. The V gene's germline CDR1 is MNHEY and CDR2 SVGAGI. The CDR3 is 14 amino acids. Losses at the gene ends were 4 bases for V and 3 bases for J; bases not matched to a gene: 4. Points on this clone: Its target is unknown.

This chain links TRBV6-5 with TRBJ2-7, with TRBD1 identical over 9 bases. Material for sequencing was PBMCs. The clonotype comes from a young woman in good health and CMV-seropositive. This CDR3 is CASSSGQGYYEQYF. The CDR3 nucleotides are TGTGCCAGCAGTTCGGGACAGGGATACTACGAGCAGTACTTC.